This T cell receptor beta chain came from a study of blood T cell repertoires in COVID-19 (TCRdb year 2020). Background on the whole study: Samples covering the acute and convalescent phases of COVID-19 were provided by collaborators in the United States, Italy and Spain. A freely available public database, intended as a resource for researchers studying the immune response to SARS-CoV-2, is where the repertoires were released. The samples were drawn from two sources: the first 160 participants of the ongoing ImmuneRACE study, and 950 to 1,500 subjects contributed by 6 global collaborators. Subjects who had been exposed to COVID-19, were actively infected with it, or had recovered from it provided the deeply sampled blood TCRbeta repertoires that made up the dataset. The sample metadata nearly always contained a de-identified subject ID, COVID-19 status, age in years and sex. HLA class I and class II types, where available, came from metadata supplied by the sample provider rather than from assay-based typing. The prospective study material was composed of cDNA or gDNA derived from T cells, B-cell-depleted T cells, or PBMCs.

With regard to this clone: Its cognate antigen has yet to be identified. Base qualities are not at hand, and no much larger clone is one base apart.

The junction shows trimming of 3 bases on V and 5 bases on J, plus 13 bases between the germline ends. CDR1 and CDR2, looked up from the germline V gene (reference sequence), are LNHNV and YYDKDF. CDR3 length: 14 amino acids, cysteine to phenylalanine. The CDR3 DNA has 42 bases and is translated from base 1. The immunoSEQ Assay, a bias-controlled multiplex PCR, was used to amplify TCRbeta CDR3 regions from genomic DNA. The source study handled its data this way. Within the assay, amplification of reference gene primers was used to estimate how many nucleated cells each sample contained. To quantify the absolute abundance of each unique TCRbeta CDR3 rearrangement, sequence reads were collapsed and filtered. Productive Simpson clonality was computed per sample as the square root of Simpson's diversity index over productive rearrangements. TCRdb's version of the immuneACCESS table is confined to in-frame rearrangements and falls short of the full clone set. An unresolved V gene accounts for under half of the shortfall where checked; the remainder is of unknown origin. D and trimming come from the DNA, and the V and J calls and clone size come from that table. This sample lists approximately 350,000 clones; under 95% were detected once. The top ten clones comprise under 3.5% of the sample.

A second Seattle source provided samples from volunteer blood donors who had recovered from COVID-19. Each collaborating institution followed its own protocols to collect whole blood in K2EDTA tubes. For TCRbeta analysis, collaborators shipped samples as frozen whole blood, isolated PBMCs, or DNA extracted from either of those sample types. Overall results and qualifications from the work: How much clinical and demographic metadata was included differed by source and by participant, and the metadata was provided uncurated.

The sequence came from a woman between 18 and 30 years old who had recovered from COVID-19. The sequence joins TRBV15 to TRBJ1-1; no D gene is confidently identified. Material: peripheral blood. The nucleotides are TGTGCCACCAGCAGTGTCGACGGAGGAACTGAAGCTTTCTTT. This yields the protein CATSSVDGGTEAFF.